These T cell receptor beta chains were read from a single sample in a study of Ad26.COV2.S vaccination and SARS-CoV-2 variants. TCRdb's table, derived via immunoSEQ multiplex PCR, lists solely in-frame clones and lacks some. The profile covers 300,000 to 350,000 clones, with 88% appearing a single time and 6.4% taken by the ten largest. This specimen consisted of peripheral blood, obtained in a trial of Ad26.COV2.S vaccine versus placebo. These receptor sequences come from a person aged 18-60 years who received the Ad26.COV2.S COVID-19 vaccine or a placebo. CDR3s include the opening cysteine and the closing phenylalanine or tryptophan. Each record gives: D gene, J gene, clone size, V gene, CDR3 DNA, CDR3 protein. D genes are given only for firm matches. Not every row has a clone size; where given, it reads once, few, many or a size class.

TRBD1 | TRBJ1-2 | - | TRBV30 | TGTGCCTGGAGTGGACAGGGGCGCCCTAACTATGGCTACACCTTC | CAWSGQGRPNYGYTF
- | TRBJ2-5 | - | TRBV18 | TGTGCCAGCTCACCAAGGGGGCAAGAGACCCAGTACTTC | CASSPRGQETQYF
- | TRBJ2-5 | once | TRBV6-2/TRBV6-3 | TGTGCCAGCAGTTACAGGAGGCTCGTGTACCAAGAGACCCAGTACTTC | CASSYRRLVYQETQYF
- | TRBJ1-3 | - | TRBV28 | TGTGCCAGTGAACAGGGATACACCATATATTTT | CASEQGYTIYF
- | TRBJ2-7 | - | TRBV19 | TGTGCCAGTAGTATTGTACACCTCTCCTACGAGCAGTACTTC | CASSIVHLSYEQYF
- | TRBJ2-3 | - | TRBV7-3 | TGTGCCAGCAGCATTCGGGGGTTTAGCACAGATACGCAGTATTTT | CASSIRGFSTDTQYF
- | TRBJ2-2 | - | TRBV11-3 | TGTGCCAGCAGCTTAGTTTTGGGGGCCGGGGAGCTGTTTTTT | CASSLVLGAGELFF
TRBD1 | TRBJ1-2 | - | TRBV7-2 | TGTGCCAGCAGCCTGGGACAGGCTGGGAATGGCTACACCTTC | CASSLGQAGNGYTF
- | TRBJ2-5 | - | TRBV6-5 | TGTGCCAGCAGTTACCCGGGGGAAGAGACCCAGTACTTC | CASSYPGEETQYF
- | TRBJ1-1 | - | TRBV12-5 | TGTGCTAGTGGCCCAGACTGGAACACTGAAGCTTTCTTT | CASGPDWNTEAFF
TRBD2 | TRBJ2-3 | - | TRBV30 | TGTGCCTGGAGTGCTGGGACTAGCGTGTCCCCAGATACGCAGTATTTT | CAWSAGTSVSPDTQYF
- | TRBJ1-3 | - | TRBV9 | TGTGCCAGCAGCGTAGTAGGGGCACCTGGAAACACCATATATTTT | CASSVVGAPGNTIYF
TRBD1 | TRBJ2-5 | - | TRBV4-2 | TGTGCCAGCAGCCAGGGAATGACAGGGTCAGAGACCCAGTACTTC | CASSQGMTGSETQYF
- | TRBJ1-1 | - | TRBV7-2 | TGTGCCAGCACCACTCTACAGGGCACTGAAGCTTTCTTT | CASTTLQGTEAFF
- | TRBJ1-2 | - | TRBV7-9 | TGTGCCAGCAGCTTAGCGATCGCGCTACCCGAAGCTAACTATGGCTACACCTTC | CASSLAIALPEANYGYTF
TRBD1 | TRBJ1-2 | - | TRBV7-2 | TGTGCCAGCAGCTTAAACAGGGGGTATGGCTACACCTTC | CASSLNRGYGYTF
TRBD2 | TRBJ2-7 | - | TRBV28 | TGTGCCAGCAGTGGAGGGACTAGCGGGAGCGACGAGCAGTACTTC | CASSGGTSGSDEQYF
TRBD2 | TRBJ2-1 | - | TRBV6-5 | TGTGCCAGCAGTTCCCTAGCGGGAGTAAGCTACAATGAGCAGTTCTTC | CASSSLAGVSYNEQFF
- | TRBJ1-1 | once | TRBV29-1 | TGCAGCGTGGCTTGGGGCCAGAACACTGAAGCTTTCTTT | CSVAWGQNTEAFF
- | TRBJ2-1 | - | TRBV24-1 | TGTGCCACCAGTGATTTTGCCGGAGGGAGGAATGAGCAGTTCTTC | CATSDFAGGRNEQFF
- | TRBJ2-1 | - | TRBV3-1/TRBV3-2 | TGTGCCAGCAGCCAAAGGCCCCTTGGACACTTCAATGAGCAGTTCTTC | CASSQRPLGHFNEQFF
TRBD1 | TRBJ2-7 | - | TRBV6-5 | TGTGCCAGCAGCCCCGGGACAGGGTACGAGCAGTACTTC | CASSPGTGYEQYF
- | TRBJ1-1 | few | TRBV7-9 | TGTGCCAGCAGCTTAGCGCTTGCGGTTCACACTGAAGCTTTCTTT | CASSLALAVHTEAFF
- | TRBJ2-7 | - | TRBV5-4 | TGTGCCAGCAGCCCCCTCCCCTCAAAGGTCTACGAGCAGTACTTC | CASSPLPSKVYEQYF
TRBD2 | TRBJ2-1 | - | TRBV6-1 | TGTGCCAGCAGTGATCCGGTTGGGACTAGCCTCAATGAGCAGTTCTTC | CASSDPVGTSLNEQFF
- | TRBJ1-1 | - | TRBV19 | TGTGCCAGTAAGACTCAGGGCAGGATGAACACTGAAGCTTTCTTT | CASKTQGRMNTEAFF
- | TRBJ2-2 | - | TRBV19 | TGTGCCAGTAGTATAGGCAGGGACTACACCGGGGAGCTGTTTTTT | CASSIGRDYTGELFF
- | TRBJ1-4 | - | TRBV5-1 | TGCGCCAGCAGCTTGGGAATACAGGGAGATGAAAAACTGTTTTTT | CASSLGIQGDEKLFF
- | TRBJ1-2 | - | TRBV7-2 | TGTGCCAGCAGCCCCCCGGGACACTATGGCTACACCTTC | CASSPPGHYGYTF
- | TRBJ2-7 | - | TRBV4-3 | TGCGCCAGCAGCCAAGACTTAGGACGGACCTACGAGCAGTACTTC | CASSQDLGRTYEQYF
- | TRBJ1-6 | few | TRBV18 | TGTGCCAGCTCACCCGGAGACTTCTATAATTCACCCCTCCACTTT | CASSPGDFYNSPLHF
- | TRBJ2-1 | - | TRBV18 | TGTGCCAGCTCACCACCCAACGCGGATGAGCAGTTCTTC | CASSPPNADEQFF
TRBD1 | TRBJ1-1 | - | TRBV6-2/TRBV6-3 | TGTGCCAGCAGTTACAGGGACAGGGGCTTACACACTGAAGCTTTCTTT | CASSYRDRGLHTEAFF
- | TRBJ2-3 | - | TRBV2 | TGTGCCAGCGGTAGGCAGGTAGCAGATACGCAGTATTTT | CASGRQVADTQYF
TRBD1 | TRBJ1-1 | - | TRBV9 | TGTGCCAGCAGCCCGGGACAGGGGGCGCGAGCTTTCTTT | CASSPGQGARAFF
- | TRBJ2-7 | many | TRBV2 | TGTGCCAGCAGTGAAGAAGCGCCACCCTACGAGCAGTACTTC | CASSEEAPPYEQYF
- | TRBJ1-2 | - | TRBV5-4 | TGTGCCAGCAGCACACGTATAGGTGAGAGTAACTATGGCTACACCTTC | CASSTRIGESNYGYTF
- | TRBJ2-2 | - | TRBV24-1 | TGTGCCACCGGGGCAAAGTACACCGGGGAGCTGTTTTTT | CATGAKYTGELFF
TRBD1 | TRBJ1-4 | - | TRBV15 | TGTGCCACCAGCAGAGATTCGGGACAGGGGAGAGAAAAACTGTTTTTT | CATSRDSGQGREKLFF
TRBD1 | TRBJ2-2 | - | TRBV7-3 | TGTGCCAGCAGCCCGCCGACAGGGGGCTCCGGGGAGCTGTTTTTT | CASSPPTGGSGELFF
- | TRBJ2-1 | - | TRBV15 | TGTGCCACCAGCCGAACTACACCGGTTGAGCAGTTCTTC | CATSRTTPVEQFF
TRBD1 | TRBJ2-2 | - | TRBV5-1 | TGCGCCAGCAGCTTGCCACCGGGACAGGGGTACACCGGGGAGCTGTTTTTT | CASSLPPGQGYTGELFF
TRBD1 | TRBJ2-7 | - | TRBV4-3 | TGCGCCAGCAGCCAAGACGACAGGGGAACCTACGAGCAGTACTTC | CASSQDDRGTYEQYF
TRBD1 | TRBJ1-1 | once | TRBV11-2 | TGTGCCAGCAGCTTAAGGGGACAGGTACATTCACAAGCTTTCTTT | CASSLRGQVHSQAFF
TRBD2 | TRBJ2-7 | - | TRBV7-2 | TGTGCCAGCAGCTACCGAAGGGCCTCTGGGGGGGACGAGCAGTACTTC | CASSYRRASGGDEQYF
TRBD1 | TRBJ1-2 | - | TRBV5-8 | TGTGCCAGCAGCTATGGGACAGGGGGTTTTTACTATGGCTACACCTTC | CASSYGTGGFYYGYTF
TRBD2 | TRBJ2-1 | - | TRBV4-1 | TGCGCCAGCAGCCAAGGACTAGCGGGAGGGTACAATGAGCAGTTCTTC | CASSQGLAGGYNEQFF
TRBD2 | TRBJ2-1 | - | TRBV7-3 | TGTGCCAGCAGTTTTCACCTAACTAGCGGAGCCTACAATGAGCAGTTCTTC | CASSFHLTSGAYNEQFF
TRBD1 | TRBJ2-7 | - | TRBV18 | TGTGCCAGCTCATCAATACAGGGCAGGGGGCAGTGGGAGCAGTACTTC | CASSSIQGRGQWEQYF
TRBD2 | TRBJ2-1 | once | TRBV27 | TGTGCCAGCAGTAAGACTAGCGGGGGGTTGAATGAGCAGTTCTTC | CASSKTSGGLNEQFF
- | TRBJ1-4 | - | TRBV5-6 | TGTGCCAGCAGCTCGTACAGCCAGGGCAGTAATGAAAAACTGTTTTTT | CASSSYSQGSNEKLFF
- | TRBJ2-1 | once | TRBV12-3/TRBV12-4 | TGTGCCAGCAGTTTATGGGGTGACAATGAGCAGTTCTTC | CASSLWGDNEQFF
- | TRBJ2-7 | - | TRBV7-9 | TGTGCCAGCAGCTCTGAAACAGACAGGTCTATCTCCTACGAGCAGTACTTC | CASSSETDRSISYEQYF
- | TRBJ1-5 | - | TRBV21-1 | TGTGCCAGCAGCAGAGGACAGGGGGCGGGAAGCAATCAGCCCCAGCATTTT | CASSRGQGAGSNQPQHF